Below are 12 T cell receptor beta chains sequenced from a single sample in a study of CD8 T cells in Susac syndrome (dated by TCRdb to the late 2010s). Receptor libraries were prepared by the immunoSEQ multiplex PCR assay. RNA was extracted using the RNeasy kit, and about 0.5 to 1 ug of the RNA was reverse transcribed with random hexamers. TCRdb reanalyzed the raw reads on its own, using fastp at Q25 for trimming and MiXCR for clone calling, and kept in-frame beta chains. Entries are consolidated by CDR3 protein sequence, retaining the most common genes and DNA. The sample table holds about 190,000 distinct CDR3 sequences, of which about 93% were seen once. Of the sample, around 0.1% is held by the ten largest clones. What was sequenced was CD4+ T cells from PBMCs. These receptors were taken from a human donor in good health.

The chain uses TRBV20-1 and TRBJ2-7; unclear D gene. The CDR3 runs 12 residues. The germline gives CDR1 DFQATT, CDR2 SNEGSKA (reference sequence). Trimming took 1 base from V and 3 from J, leaving 7 bases between them. In DNA form, the CDR3 reads TGCAGTGCTAGAGTCGAAAACTACGAGCAGTACGTC. Its protein product is CSARVENYEQYV.

The V gene is TRBV7-2, the J gene TRBJ2-2; D remains ambiguous. Germline lookup yields CDR1 SGHTA and CDR2 FQGNSA. V gave up 5 bases and J gave up 0 bases, with 19 bases separating them. The CDR3 is 18 amino acids. CDR3 protein: CASSLIARWTTNTGELFF. DNA of the CDR3: TGTGCCAGCAGCCTGATCGCTAGGTGGACGACGAACACCGGGGAGCTGTTTTTT.

This chain joins TRBV7-2 and TRBJ2-3; D may be TRBD2 (7 bases). The CDR3 is 16 residues long. Germline CDR1 is SGHTA and CDR2 is FQGNSA. Trimming pared 5 bases from V and 2 bases from J, leaving 17 bases between. CDR3: CASSIGPGGVTDTQYF. The CDR3, as DNA: TGTGCCAGCAGCATTGGGCCGGGGGGCGTCACAGATACGCAGTATTTT.

The CDR3 loop reads CASSLRGGASEKLFF. CDR3 DNA: TGTGCCAGCAGTTTAAGAGGTGGAGCTTCTGAAAAACTGTTTTTT. V and J are TRBV12-3 or TRBV12-4 and TRBJ1-4; D gene unclear. V was trimmed by 2 bases and J by 7 bases, leaving 14 bases between them. This CDR3 comprises 15 residues.

This sequence joins TRBV7-2 and TRBJ2-1; perhaps D is TRBD1 or TRBD2 (6 bases each). The germline CDR1 and CDR2 sequences are SGHTA and FQGNSA. CDR3 size: 13 residues. Trimming pared 0 bases from V and 8 bases from J, leaving 8 bases between. This CDR3 reads CASSLAGGDEQFF. The DNA for the CDR3 is TGTGCCAGCAGCTTAGCCGGGGGCGATGAGCAGTTCTTC.

The chain couples TRBV7-3 to TRBJ2-7; TRBD1 agrees at 10 bases. This CDR3 comprises 15 residues. Germline CDR1 is SGHTA and CDR2 is FQGTGA. Trimming cost V 0 bases and J 4 bases; bases outside gene matches: 3. CDR3 nucleotides: TGTGCCAGCAGCTTAACCCCGGGACAGGGGTACGAGCAGTACGTC. Its translation: CASSLTPGQGYEQYV.

This chain links TRBV10-3 with TRBJ1-5, with D uncertain. The CDR3 has 13 amino acids. V dropped 8 bases and J dropped 4 bases, with 12 bases sitting between them. From germline, CDR1 is ENHRY and CDR2 SYGVKD. CDR3 DNA sequence: TGTGCCATCGGTGGGGTACCTAATCAGCCCCAGCATTTT. It codes for CAIGGVPNQPQHF.

The chain carries TRBV7-9 and TRBJ2-1, with D maybe TRBD1 (6 bases). Germline loops: CDR1 SEHNR, CDR2 FQNEAQ (reference sequence). V lost 3 bases to trimming and J lost 3 bases, with 18 bases between them. This CDR3 is built from 17 residues. For the CDR3, the DNA is TGTGCCAGCAGCTTCACCCCCCCAGGGGTGATCTACAATGAGCAGTTCTTC. Its protein is CASSFTPPGVIYNEQFF.

The chain is built from TRBV6-2 or TRBV6-3 and TRBJ2-7; 9 bases match TRBD2. Germline values: CDR1 MNHEY, CDR2 SVGEGT. V dropped 10 bases and J dropped 2; count of bases not matched to a gene: 9. The CDR3 is 14 amino acids. The CDR3 sequence: CAIRLSGGPYEQYF. The CDR3 DNA reads TGTGCCATTCGCCTTAGCGGGGGACCCTACGAGCAGTACTTC.

The chain recombines TRBV7-8 with TRBJ2-1, with TRBD1 matching 9 bases. This CDR3 is built from 15 residues. With V trimmed by 5 bases and J by 6 bases, 8 bases remained unmatched. The V gene's germline CDR1 is SGHVS and CDR2 FQNEAQ. CDR3 nucleotide sequence: TGTGCCAGCAGCGTAACAGGGGGCGTTGGCAATGAGCAGTTCTTC. Protein: CASSVTGGVGNEQFF. Full variable domain (outside the CDR3, taken from reference TRBV7-8 and TRBJ2-1): GAGVSQSPRYKVAKRGQDVALRCDPISGHVSLFWYQQALGQGPEFLTYFQNEAQLDKSGLPSDRFFAERPEGSVSTLKIQRTQQEDSAVYLCASSVTGGVGNEQFFGPGTRLTVL.

This sequence joins TRBV4-1 and TRBJ2-5; D possibly corresponds to TRBD2 (5 bases). The CDR3 extends over 16 amino acids. Germline V lookup: CDR1 MGHRA, CDR2 YSYEKL. V lost 1 base and J 5 bases, leaving 17 bases between the germline ends. CDR3 coding DNA: TGCGCCAGCAGCCAAGGGACGGGCCTCAGGAGGGAGACCCAGTACTTC. It codes for CASSQGTGLRRETQYF.

The chain recombines TRBV5-1 with TRBJ1-2, with 7 bases identical to TRBD1. CDR1 and CDR2 (germline): SGHRS, YFSETQ. V trimming: 3 bases; J trimming: 4 bases; junction bases outside the gene matches: 6. This CDR3 is built from 14 residues. The CDR3 DNA reads as TGCGCCAGCAGCTCACAGGGGTTATCCTATGGCTACACCTTC. It specifies CASSSQGLSYGYTF.